The source of this TCR beta chain is a study of vaccination and CD4 T cells after COVID-19 (dated by TCRdb to the early 2020s). Some background on the complete study: Convalescent patients had a positive SARS-CoV-2 result on nasal swab PCR, and of these patients, several had mild disease and one had severe disease. The convalescent cohort comprised six males and four females, including two Hispanic individuals, seven Caucasians, two Asians and one multiracial person. Each participant got two doses of either the Pfizer-BioNTech BNT162b2 vaccine (n=8) or the Moderna mRNA-1273 vaccine (n=2). Post-COVID blood samples were collected from convalescent patients a median of approximately 100 days after diagnosis, with a range of roughly 35 to 161 days. Post-vaccine blood samples were obtained a median of around 74 days after the second vaccine dose, with a range of roughly 13 to 250 days. For stimulating the cultures, overlapping spike peptide pools were used, derived from SARS-CoV-2 as well as from the common cold coronaviruses HCoV-NL63, HCoV-OC43 and HCoV-229E. Control cultures received a CEFX viral epitope pool as the positive control, an HIV-1 Nef peptide pool as the negative control, or no peptide. In around 9 COVID-19 convalescent patients and a handful of infection-naive healthy vaccine recipients, researchers compared the spike-specific CD4+ TCR repertoire from before mRNA vaccination with the repertoire from after. Beyond this particular receptor, the publication reports: In convalescent patients, a median approximately 90% of post-vaccine SARS-CoV-2-reactive clones were detected only after vaccination, suggesting vaccine-specific priming. Relatively few convalescent patients were included in the study, and early timepoints after natural infection were not analyzed. In convalescent patients, nearly all vaccine-specific clones (304 of 307) were found to be mono-reactive for SARS-CoV-2 spike rather than cross-reactive with common cold coronaviruses. Although the median number of SARS-CoV-2-reactive clonotypes went up from around 20 after infection to 35 to 40 after vaccination, the increase was not significant.

Preparation of the library involved PCR. TCR sequencing of DNA from cultured CD4+ T cells used the Oncomine TCR Beta short-read assay at the Johns Hopkins FTIC core. The QIAamp micro DNA kit was used to extract genomic DNA from the cultured CD4+ T cells. The Oncomine TCR Beta libraries from cultured CD4+ T cells were pooled using unique dual indexes and then sequenced on an Illumina iSeq 100. As for the authors' bioinformatics: Non-productive sequences were removed, and CDR3s not starting with C, not ending with F or W, or shorter than 7 amino acids were discarded. The MANAFEST web application identified antigen-specific clonotypes by comparing peptide-stimulated wells against reference wells and other culture wells. An FDR below 0.05, an odds ratio above 5, and a productive frequency above 0.1% in at least two of three replicate wells were required for clones to be considered positive. Cross-reactive clonotypes were defined as significantly expanded in both SARS-CoV-2 spike wells and at least one common cold coronavirus spike condition. Similarity between CDR3 sequences was evaluated in R version 3.6.1 using Levenshtein distances (stringdist) and unrooted phylogenetic trees (ape). Through fastp at Q25 and MiXCR, TCRdb rebuilt clones from the public reads, retaining in-frame beta chains. Identical CDR3 protein sequences are pooled into one entry, listed with their most common genes and DNA. For this entry, the V and J calls and clone size follow TCRdb and not the study's own pipeline. Here the sample has around 8,000 distinct CDR3 sequences; about 70% occur a single time. The ten largest make up less than 20% of the sample.

The sample's treatment or condition label is to be understood as: roughly 10-day PBMC culture with coronavirus spike peptide pools or control peptides (ViraFEST assay). To expand antigen-specific T cells with peptide pools and then pick out the expanded clonotypes through TCR sequencing, the study relied on the ViraFEST assay. The positive SARS-CoV-2 PCR tests of the convalescent patients were dated from March to December 2020, before the Alpha, Beta and Delta variants emerged in the United States. Approximately 1.8 million PBMCs per well were cultured in IMDM with roughly 5% human AB serum and around 10 IU/ml IL-2, plus 10 ug/ml peptide pools. On days 3 and 7, half of the culture medium was replaced with fresh IL-2-containing medium. After ten to eleven days of culture, CD4+ T cells were isolated by negative selection using the EasySep CD4+ T cell isolation kit. Ficoll-Paque Plus gradient centrifugation was used to isolate PBMCs from whole blood, and the isolated PBMCs were then either used fresh or cryopreserved at -140C. In general, triplicate wells were set up for every culture condition.

Trimming removed 3 bases from V and 6 bases from J, leaving 15 bases between the germline ends. The germline V gene (reference sequence) provides CDR1 DFQATT and CDR2 SNEGSKA. The CDR3 runs 13 residues from the cysteine to the phenylalanine. The retained sequence is limited to the CDR3, 39 bases, with the frame set at the first base. As for this clonotype: The specificity of this receptor is unknown. No base quality information exists; no much larger clone differs at one position.

This specimen consisted of cultured CD4+ T cells from blood, obtained after SARS-CoV-2 vaccination. The V gene is TRBV20-1 and the J gene is TRBJ2-7; the D gene lacks a confident call. The source of this sequence is a human donor with COVID-19. The sequenced DNA: TGCAGTGCTAGCCCCCTCCTGGGTTCCGAGCAGTACTTC. Its translation is CSASPLLGSEQYF.